These 18 T cell receptor beta chains came from one sample sequenced in a study of Graves' ophthalmopathy and Graves' hyperthyroidism. The study amplified TCR beta CDR3 regions using RNA transcripts. The workflow started with a first-round RT-PCR run with HTBI primers and then moved on to a second-round multiplex PCR. TCRdb redid the calling of the multiplex PCR reads with MiXCR, one entry per CDR3 protein. The table shows roughly 36,000 distinct CDR3 sequences, with approximately 46% occurring only once. Sequenced: peripheral blood. Receptors originate from an adult woman with stable Graves' hyperthyroidism.

At least ten counts were recorded for this clonotype. The chain combines TRBV7-8 with TRBJ1-4, with a tentative D call TRBD1 (5 bases). Looked up from germline, CDR1 is SGHVS and CDR2 is FQNEAQ. CDR3 length: 15 residues. The ends were cut back, 5 bases at V and 7 bases at J, with 17 bases in the middle. CDR3 region: CASSPAAFRGEKLFF. The DNA of the CDR3 is TGTGCCAGCAGCCCCGCAGCATTTAGGGGTGAAAAACTGTTTTTT.

This clonotype was observed many times. The J gene is TRBJ1-2, the V gene TRBV18, with D possibly being TRBD1 (6 bases). V gave up 0 bases and J gave up 8 bases, with 16 bases separating them. The CDR3 is made up of 15 amino acids. Germline CDR1 KGHSH, CDR2 LQKENI. The CDR3 DNA sequence: TGTGCCAGCTCACCACCCGGACAGCCGCACCGGGGCTACACCTTC. As protein: CASSPPGQPHRGYTF.

This clonotype showed up many times. Here the CDR3 reads CASRRTGWEETQYF. For the CDR3, the DNA is TGTGCCAGCAGAAGGACAGGGTGGGAAGAGACCCAGTACTTC. The chain carries TRBV2 and TRBJ2-5; 8 positions agree with TRBD1. V gave up 6 bases and J gave up 3 bases; unmatched junction bases: 6. The CDR3 runs 14 residues. The V gene's germline CDR1 is SNHLY and CDR2 FYNNEI.

This chain uses TRBV20-1 with TRBJ2-7, with no clear D. Deletions cut 6 bases from V and 0 bases from J, with 21 bases between. This CDR3 contains 16 residues. Germline CDR1 DFQATT, CDR2 SNEGSKA (reference sequence). The CDR3 sequence: CSASSVGGTPSYEQYF. The CDR3 coding sequence is TGCAGTGCCAGCAGCGTAGGTGGCACCCCCTCCTACGAGCAGTACTTC.

This clonotype was picked up many times. The chain has TRBV3-1 and TRBJ1-5, with D perhaps TRBD1 (6 bases). V lost 3 bases and J lost 7, with 16 bases in between. The CDR3 consists of 15 residues. The V gene's germline CDR1 is LGHDT and CDR2 YNNKEL (reference sequence). This chain's CDR3 is CASSQGWGGGQPQHF. For the CDR3, the DNA is TGTGCCAGCAGCCAGGGATGGGGGGGCGGACAGCCCCAGCATTTT.

This clonotype showed up many times. The rearrangement uses TRBV5-1 and TRBJ1-2; D is uncertain. Trimming left V 0 bases short and J 10 bases short, with 13 bases between. CDR3 length: 13 amino acids. In germline, CDR1 is SGHRS, CDR2 YFSETQ. The CDR3 region is CASSLEGAGSYTF. The CDR3 DNA reads TGCGCCAGCAGCTTGGAGGGAGCAGGCTCCTACACCTTC.

This clonotype was seen ten or more times. The chain couples TRBV2 to TRBJ2-5; maybe TRBD2 (5 bases). Per the germline V gene, CDR1 is SNHLY and CDR2 is FYNNEI. The CDR3 contains 14 residues. Trimming took 3 bases from V and 0 from J, leaving 8 bases between them. Here the CDR3 reads CASSDGEYQETQYF. CDR3 DNA sequence: TGTGCCAGCAGTGATGGGGAGTACCAAGAGACCCAGTACTTC.

At least ten counts were recorded for this clonotype. The chain combines TRBV9 with TRBJ1-1, with D perhaps TRBD1 (5 bases). V lost 0 bases and J 3 bases, leaving 9 bases between the germline ends. Germline loops: CDR1 SGDLS, CDR2 YYNGEE. CDR3 length equals 14 residues. This CDR3 reads CASSVDGGDTEAFF. Here the CDR3 DNA reads TGTGCCAGCAGCGTAGATGGGGGGGACACTGAAGCTTTCTTT.

This clonotype has a count of ten or more. The chain joins TRBV20-1 to TRBJ2-5; the D is unclear. The CDR3 length is 11 residues. V was clipped by 7 bases and J by 1 base, with 7 bases between them. In germline, CDR1 is DFQATT, CDR2 SNEGSKA (reference sequence). The DNA of the CDR3 is TGCAGTGGACGTCGCCAAGAGACCCAGTACTTC. It is translated as CSGRRQETQYF.

This clonotype is judged medium-sized. V and J are TRBV7-8 and TRBJ2-2; TRBD2 matches 13 bases. Germline V gene data show CDR1 as SGHVS and CDR2 as FQNEAQ. CDR3 length: 17 amino acids. Trimming took 5 bases from V and 1 from J; bases not matched to a gene: 4. The CDR3 coding sequence is TGTGCCAGCAGCCCGCGGACTAGCGGGGGGAACACCGGGGAGCTGTTTTTT. Its protein is CASSPRTSGGNTGELFF.

This rearrangement joins TRBV7-8 to TRBJ1-2; 12 nucleotides align to TRBD1. CDR1 SGHVS and CDR2 FQNEAQ come from the germline V gene. V was pared by 3 bases and J by 7 bases, with 9 bases of the junction left unmatched. The CDR3 has 16 amino acids. The CDR3 bases are TGTGCCAGCAGCTTTACCGGGACAGGGGGCGCATCTGGCTACACCTTC. Its protein product is CASSFTGTGGASGYTF.

In its sample, this clonotype was seen many times. V usage is TRBV7-3 and J usage is TRBJ2-3; tentatively, D is TRBD2 (6 bases). The length of the CDR3 is 15 residues. The germline V gene has CDR1 SGHTA and CDR2 FQGTGA. With 2 bases removed from V and 1 base from J, the gap between germline ends came to 10 bases. The CDR3 spells CASSLAGRGTDTQYF. The CDR3 region has the DNA TGTGCCAGCAGCTTAGCGGGACGTGGCACAGATACGCAGTATTTT.

The chain employs TRBV5-1 and TRBJ2-2, with a possible D match to TRBD1 (5 bases). This CDR3 comprises 16 residues. Trimming shortened V by 2 bases and J by 0 bases, and 11 bases separated the two germline ends. The V gene's germline CDR1 is SGHRS and CDR2 YFSETQ. The CDR3 nucleotides read TGCGCCAGCAGCTTAACAGGCGAATCGAACACCGGGGAGCTGTTTTTT. Translation: CASSLTGESNTGELFF. Full variable domain (remainder filled in from reference TRBV5-1 and TRBJ2-2): KAGVTQTPRYLIKTRGQQVTLSCSPISGHRSVSWYQQTPGQGLQFLFEYFSETQRNKGNFPGRFSGRQFSNSRSEMNVSTLELGDSALYLCASSLTGESNTGELFFGEGSRLTVL.

This clonotype was recorded a few times. This chain connects TRBV10-1 to TRBJ1-6; tentative D call: TRBD1 (6 bases). Looked up from germline, CDR1 is WNHNN and CDR2 is SYGVQD (reference sequence). Trimming stripped 6 bases from V and 7 bases from J, with 10 bases between. The CDR3 extends over 13 amino acids. The CDR3 loop reads CASRGHANSPLHF. The CDR3 DNA follows: TGCGCCAGCAGGGGACATGCGAATTCACCCCTCCACTTT.

This clonotype showed up many times. A read error may be the cause here, since a much bigger clone is one base away. CDR3 bases: TGCAGCGTCCAGAGGTCCTACTGTGGCTACACCTTC. Translated, it gives CSVQRSYCGYTF. The rearrangement links TRBV29-1 to TRBJ1-2; D is unclear. V was cut by 6 bases and J by 7 bases, with 15 bases left in between. The CDR3 sequence is 12 residues long. CDR1 is SQVTM and CDR2 is ANQGSEA in the germline V gene.

The V gene is TRBV7-9, the J gene TRBJ2-5; 12 nucleotides agree with TRBD2. This CDR3 contains 14 residues. Germline CDR1 SEHNR, CDR2 FQNEAQ (reference sequence). Trimming at V came to 5 bases and at J to 5 bases, leaving 3 bases not matched to a gene. The chain's CDR3 is CASSRTSGTETQYF. The CDR3 nucleotides are TGTGCCAGCAGCCGGACTAGCGGGACCGAGACCCAGTACTTC.

As to this clonotype: It is likely a read error, because the conserved phenylalanine at the end of the CDR3 is missing. The DNA is omitted, as the CDR3 cannot be located on it reliably, and the CDR3 follows TCRdb's listing. The chain uses TRBV20-1 and TRBJ2-3; TRBD1 is the table's D call, not checked against the DNA. The CDR3 totals 13 residues, both ends included. Germline V gives CDR1 DFQATT, CDR2 SNEGSKA (reference sequence). CDR3 sequence reads: CSARGPGRDTRYS.

This clonotype was counted many times. J is TRBJ1-2 and V is TRBV7-6, with D unresolved. The CDR3 runs to 14 residues. V lost 5 bases to trimming and J lost 2 bases, with 12 bases between them. Per the germline V gene, CDR1 is SGHVS and CDR2 is FNYEAQ. The CDR3 reads CASSPRTDNYGYTF. Here the CDR3 DNA reads TGTGCCAGCAGCCCCCGGACGGACAACTATGGCTACACCTTC.